What follows are 21 T cell receptor beta chains derived from one specimen sequenced in a study of blood T cell repertoires in COVID-19. This table comes from immunoSEQ multiplex PCR, and its TCRdb copy is limited to in-frame clones, with some not included. The data contain some 240,000 clones, about 79% of them singletons. The sample consisted of peripheral blood. These receptors all stem from a man in his fifties with active or convalescent COVID-19.

The rearrangement uses TRBV7-2 and TRBJ2-7; tentatively, D is TRBD2 (8 bases). Germline V gene lookup returns CDR1 SGHTA and CDR2 FQGNSA. Deletions cut 5 bases from V and 1 base from J, with 15 bases between. There are 15 residues in the CDR3. CDR3 amino acids: CASSPGRGQSYEQYV. CDR3 nucleotide sequence: TGTGCCAGCAGCCCCGGGAGGGGACAGTCCTACGAGCAGTACGTC.

The V and J genes are TRBV29-1 and TRBJ1-2; D remains unclear. Germline V CDR1 and CDR2: SQVTM, ANQGSEA. The CDR3 sequence is 12 residues long. V gave up 6 bases and J gave up 2 bases, with 10 bases separating them. CDR3 DNA: TGCAGCGTCCGAGGACTGAACTATGGCTACACCTTC. This gives the protein CSVRGLNYGYTF.

The chain employs TRBV7-2 and TRBJ2-7; 7 bases line up with TRBD1. V lost 5 bases to trimming and J lost 3 bases; unmatched junction nucleotides: 7. CDR3 length equals 14 residues. Germline CDR1 and CDR2: SGHTA and FQGNSA. For the CDR3, the DNA is TGTGCCAGCAGCACTAGACCAGGGGGCTACGAGCAGTACGTC. Encoded protein: CASSTRPGGYEQYV.

A few counts support this clone. The rearrangement uses TRBV28 and TRBJ2-1; 13 bases are a match to TRBD2. CDR3 length equals 14 residues. The trim removed 9 bases at V and 3 bases at J, leaving 2 bases unmatched. Germline V gene sequence: CDR1 MDHEN, CDR2 SYDVKM. CDR3 DNA: TGTGCCAGTGGGACTAGCGGGAACTACAATGAGCAGTTCTTC. This codes for CASGTSGNYNEQFF.

The V and J genes are TRBV7-3 and TRBJ1-1; D ambiguous. Trimming removed 5 bases from V and 2 bases from J, with 6 bases in between. This CDR3 comprises 12 residues. Per the germline V gene, CDR1 is SGHTA and CDR2 is FQGTGA. CDR3 bases: TGTGCCAGCAGCCGCGGAAACACTGAAGCTTTCTTT. This encodes CASSRGNTEAFF.

The chain carries TRBV6-2 or TRBV6-3 and TRBJ2-7; TRBD1 might be the D (6 bases). The CDR3 spans 13 residues. V shed 5 bases and J shed 0 bases, with 8 bases lying between them. The V gene's germline CDR1 is MNHEY and CDR2 SVGEGT. The CDR3 bases are TGTGCCAGCAGTACGGACAGCTCCTACGAGCAGTACTTC. This gives the protein CASSTDSSYEQYF.

The CDR3 reads CASSRRTSGYNEQFF. CDR3 nucleotides: TGTGCCAGCAGTCGACGGACTAGCGGGTACAATGAGCAGTTCTTC. V is TRBV28 and J is TRBJ2-1; TRBD2 agrees at 11 bases. The CDR3 is 15 amino acids. The V segment lost 5 bases and the J segment 4 bases; nucleotides outside the gene matches: 4. Germline CDR1 MDHEN, CDR2 SYDVKM.

The chain couples TRBV4-2 to TRBJ2-5; a weak D match, TRBD2 (5 bases). Germline CDR1 reads LGHNA; CDR2 reads YNFKEQ. V lost 1 base and J lost 1, with 10 bases in between. This CDR3 has 15 residues. This CDR3 reads CASSQAGLFQETQYF. CDR3 sequence (DNA): TGTGCCAGCAGCCAAGCCGGACTTTTCCAAGAGACCCAGTACTTC.

V and J are TRBV7-2 and TRBJ1-5; a weak D match, TRBD1 (5 bases). The germline V and J ends were trimmed by 4 bases and 8 bases, with 12 bases remaining between them. The CDR3 sequence is 13 residues long. CDR1 and CDR2 from the germline V gene are SGHTA and FQGNSA. The CDR3 reads CASSSQVREPQHF. Written as DNA, the CDR3 is TGTGCCAGCAGCTCACAGGTCCGGGAGCCCCAGCATTTT.

This clone was counted only a few times. This chain joins TRBV6-2 or TRBV6-3 and TRBJ1-5, with D perhaps matching TRBD1 (6 bases). Germline-derived CDR1 and CDR2 are MNHEY and SVGEGT. V lost 4 bases and J 3 bases, leaving 10 bases between the germline ends. CDR3 length: 14 amino acids. The CDR3 sequence is CASSSGAHNQPQHF. The CDR3 DNA follows: TGTGCCAGCAGTTCAGGGGCGCACAATCAGCCCCAGCATTTT.

The V gene is TRBV4-2, the J gene TRBJ1-5; TRBD1 matches 8 bases. This CDR3 spans 15 amino acids. V shed 4 bases and J 5 bases; nucleotides not matched to a gene: 7. Germline lookup yields CDR1 LGHNA and CDR2 YNFKEQ. The CDR3 DNA reads as TGTGCCAGCAGCCTCACGACAGGGGATGATCAGCCCCAGCATTTT. It specifies CASSLTTGDDQPQHF.

Written as DNA, the CDR3 is TGTGCCATCAGTGGACAGGCTTCGTATGGCTACACCTTC. As protein: CAISGQASYGYTF. V is TRBV10-3 and J is TRBJ1-2, with a possible D match to TRBD1 (6 bases). The CDR3 has 13 amino acids. With 4 bases removed from V and 5 bases from J, the gap between germline ends came to 11 bases. CDR1 is ENHRY, CDR2 SYGVKD, per germline.

The chain links TRBV7-2 to TRBJ2-6; the D gene is possibly TRBD1 (5 bases). V was shortened by 1 base and J by 6 bases, with 10 bases between the two germline ends. This CDR3 comprises 15 residues. The germline V gene encodes CDR1 SGHTA and CDR2 FQGNSA. The CDR3 loop reads CASSLGQFAANVLTF. The CDR3 bases are TGTGCCAGCAGCTTAGGACAGTTCGCGGCCAACGTCCTGACTTTC.

This clone was detected only a few times. V usage is TRBV7-9 and J usage is TRBJ1-1; no firm D call. V was shortened by 1 base and J by 4 bases, with 13 bases between the two germline ends. Germline CDR1 SEHNR, CDR2 FQNEAQ (reference sequence). The CDR3 has 15 amino acids. DNA for the CDR3: TGTGCCAGCAGCTTAGTGGTAGGAGCGTTCACTGAAGCTTTCTTT. It yields the protein CASSLVVGAFTEAFF.

This clone has a handful of counts. CDR3: CASSDVMGPANEQFF. The CDR3 nucleotides read TGTGCCAGCAGTGACGTAATGGGGCCTGCCAATGAGCAGTTCTTC. The chain uses TRBV6-1 and TRBJ2-1; possible D gene TRBD1, 5 bases. Germline V gene data show CDR1 as MNHNS and CDR2 as SASEGT. V was shortened by 3 bases and J by 6 bases, with 15 bases between the two germline ends. The length of the CDR3 is 15 residues.

This clone was seen only a few times. The chain recombines TRBV4-3 with TRBJ1-4; D is unresolved. The CDR3 extends over 14 amino acids. Germline CDR1 LGHNA, CDR2 YSLEER. The V end was cut by 2 bases, the J end by 2 bases, with 6 bases between. The CDR3 DNA sequence: TGCGCCAGCAGCCAAACAGACACTAATGAAAAACTGTTTTTT. It codes for CASSQTDTNEKLFF.

The genes are TRBV28 and TRBJ1-4; possible D gene TRBD1, 6 bases. The V and J ends lost 6 bases and 5 bases respectively, with 10 bases between them. Germline-derived CDR1 and CDR2 are MDHEN and SYDVKM. The CDR3 has 13 amino acids. CDR3 in DNA: TGTGCCAGCAGGACACAGGGAAATGAAAAACTGTTTTTT. This gives the protein CASRTQGNEKLFF.

The rearrangement links TRBV9 to TRBJ2-3, with D tentatively TRBD2 (5 bases). Trimming cost V 3 bases and J 5 bases, with 10 bases left between them. This CDR3 has 13 residues. The V gene's germline CDR1 is SGDLS and CDR2 YYNGEE. The CDR3 sequence is CASSAQLGDTQYF. Here the CDR3 DNA reads TGTGCCAGCAGCGCACAACTAGGAGATACGCAGTATTTT. Together with reference TRBV9 and TRBJ2-3, the CDR3 gives the full variable domain: DSGVTQTPKHLITATGQRVTLRCSPRSGDLSVYWYQQSLDQGLQFLIQYYNGEERAKGNILERFSAQQFPDLHSELNLSSLELGDSALYFCASSAQLGDTQYFGPGTRLTVL.

The chain links TRBV6-5 to TRBJ1-2; TRBD1 agrees at 8 bases. The CDR3 spans 14 residues. The V and J ends lost 7 bases and 0 bases, in that order; junction bases with no gene match: 4. The germline gives CDR1 MNHEY, CDR2 SVGAGI. CDR3 residues: CASTRGLANYGYTF. The CDR3 DNA is TGTGCCAGCACCAGGGGGCTAGCTAACTATGGCTACACCTTC.

The rearrangement uses TRBV9 and TRBJ2-1; the match to TRBD1 covers 9 bases. The V and J ends lost 3 bases and 6 bases, in that order; junction bases with no gene match: 7. There are 15 residues in the CDR3. Germline V gives CDR1 SGDLS, CDR2 YYNGEE. Written as DNA, the CDR3 is TGTGCCAGCAGCGGGGACAGGGCCGGCTCCAATGAGCAGTTCTTC. It codes for CASSGDRAGSNEQFF.

V is TRBV28 and J is TRBJ2-5; D perhaps matches TRBD2 (7 bases). V was cut by 2 bases and J by 6 bases, with 13 bases left in between. Per the germline V gene, CDR1 is MDHEN and CDR2 is SYDVKM. The CDR3 spans 14 residues. In DNA, the CDR3 is TGTGCCAGCAGTTTAGGGGGGGCCATCAAGACCCAGTACTTC. Protein sequence: CASSLGGAIKTQYF.